This record looks at one T cell receptor beta chain sequence and its context. The antigen is undetermined. The assay was immunoSEQ multiplex PCR, and TCRdb's table has in-frame clones only and misses some. Of over 60,000 clones detected, roughly 89% appear once; the ten largest clones hold about 4.7%. Germline V gives CDR1 SGHRS, CDR2 YFSETQ. With 8 bases removed from V and 1 base from J, the gap between germline ends came to 16 bases. The CDR3 length is 14 residues. This specimen belongs to a study of Tregs in tolerant kidney transplant recipients. Study-wide points: Biological reproducibility was not directly addressed in this study. The most relevant donor-specific Treg TCRbeta repertoire apparently came from expansion with activated donor B cells.

Thawed PBMCs were FACS-sorted into unstimulated CD4+CD25+CD127- regulatory T cells, CD4+CD25- non-regulatory cells, CD4 and CD8 cells. The sequenced sample was CD4+ T cells from blood. This TCR was recovered from a human donor in good health. The chain links TRBV5-1 to TRBJ2-7; a weak D match, TRBD2 (5 bases). The DNA of the CDR3 is TGCGCCAGTGCATACGGGATCCCGTCCTACGAGCAGTACTTC. It translates to CASAYGIPSYEQYF.